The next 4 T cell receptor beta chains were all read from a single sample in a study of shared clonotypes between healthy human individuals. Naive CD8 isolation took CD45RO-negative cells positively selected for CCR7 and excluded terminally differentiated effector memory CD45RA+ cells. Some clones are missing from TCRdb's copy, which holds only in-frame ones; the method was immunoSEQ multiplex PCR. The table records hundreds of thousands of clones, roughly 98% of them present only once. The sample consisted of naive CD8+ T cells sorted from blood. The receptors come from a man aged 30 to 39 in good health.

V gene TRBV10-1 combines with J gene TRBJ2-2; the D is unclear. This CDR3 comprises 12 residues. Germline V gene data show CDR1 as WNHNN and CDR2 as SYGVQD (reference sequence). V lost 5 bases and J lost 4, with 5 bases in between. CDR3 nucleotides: TGCGCCAGCAGTCTGCTCACCGGGGAGCTGTTTTTT. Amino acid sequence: CASSLLTGELFF.

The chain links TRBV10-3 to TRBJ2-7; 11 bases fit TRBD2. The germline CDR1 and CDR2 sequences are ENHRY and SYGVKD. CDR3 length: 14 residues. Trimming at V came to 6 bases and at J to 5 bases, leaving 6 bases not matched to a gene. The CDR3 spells CAIRRLAGSDEQYF. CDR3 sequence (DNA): TGTGCCATCAGAAGACTAGCGGGATCCGACGAGCAGTACTTC.

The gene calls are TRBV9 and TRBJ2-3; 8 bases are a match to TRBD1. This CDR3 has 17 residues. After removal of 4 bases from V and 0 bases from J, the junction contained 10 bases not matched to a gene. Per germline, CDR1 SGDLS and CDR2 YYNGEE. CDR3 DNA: TGTGCCAGCAGCAATCCACAGACAGGGGCAAGCACAGATACGCAGTATTTT. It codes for CASSNPQTGASTDTQYF.

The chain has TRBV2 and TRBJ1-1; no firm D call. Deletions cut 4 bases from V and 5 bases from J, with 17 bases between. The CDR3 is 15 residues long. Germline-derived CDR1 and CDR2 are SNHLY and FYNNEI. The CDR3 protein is CASSGFGSGRTEAFF. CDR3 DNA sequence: TGTGCCAGCAGTGGTTTTGGGTCGGGAAGGACTGAAGCTTTCTTT.